This TCR beta chain was observed in a study of graft-versus-host responses after intestinal transplantation. Study as a whole: All recipients were transplanted with multivisceral, liver-intestinal, or isolated intestinal grafts. For two to four years after anti-thymocyte globulin induction, all recipients took tacrolimus and steroids. Study conclusions and caveats: Ileal or blood samples showed some GvH clones first, and such clones were also found in recipient marrow.

Notes on this clone: Its cognate antigen is unknown.

The CDR3 is 14 amino acids. From germline, CDR1 is SGHRS and CDR2 YFSETQ. Trimming pared 4 bases from V and 10 bases from J, leaving 20 bases between. Only in-frame clones appear in the TCRdb table, and some are missing; sequencing was by immunoSEQ multiplex PCR. The table includes over 55,000 clones, roughly 84% detected once. This specimen was unstimulated CD4+ T cells sorted from spleen or lymph node cells, taken before transplant. This chain uses TRBV5-1 with TRBJ1-1; D not resolved. This TCR was recovered from a human donor who was the organ donor for an intestinal transplant. The CDR3 is CASSPEDLLRAAFF. CDR3 DNA: TGCGCCAGCAGCCCGGAGGACCTCCTAAGGGCAGCTTTCTTT.